A selection of T cell receptor beta chains follows, all from one sample in a study of blood T cell repertoires in COVID-19. The protocol was immunoSEQ multiplex PCR, while the TCRdb copy is restricted to in-frame clones and leaves out a portion. The sample includes about 80,000 clones, 70% to 90% seen only once; the top ten take approximately 8.3%. Sequenced input: peripheral blood. Source of these receptors: a man aged 25-45 years with acute or convalescent COVID-19. CDR3s include the opening cysteine and the closing phenylalanine or tryptophan. A D gene is named only where the DNA matches it firmly. Clone size, where shown, is once, few, many, or a class for clones that have expanded.

.	.	TRBV18	TRBJ2-5	TGTGCCAGCTCGCCTCAGGGACTGGGGGAGACCCAGTACTTC	CASSPQGLGETQYF
.	.	TRBV7-9	TRBJ1-1	TGTGCCAGCAGAGGGCAGGGAGGCGGCACTGAAGCTTTCTTT	CASRGQGGGTEAFF
.	TRBD2	TRBV28	TRBJ2-3	TGTGCCAGCAGTTTTAGTAGGCGGGAGGTTGGCACAGATACGCAGTATTTT	CASSFSRREVGTDTQYF
once	.	TRBV3-1/TRBV3-2	TRBJ2-7	TGTGCCAGCAGCCAAGGTCACAGCTCCTACGAGCAGTACTTC	CASSQGHSSYEQYF
.	TRBD1	TRBV18	TRBJ2-4	TGTGCCAGCTCACACCCCGGACAGGGGGAGAACATTCAGTACTTC	CASSHPGQGENIQYF
.	.	TRBV7-9	TRBJ1-6	TGTGCCAGCAGTCACAAGACCAGGAATTCACCCCTCCACTTT	CASSHKTRNSPLHF
once	TRBD2	TRBV10-2	TRBJ2-3	TGCGCCAGCAGAGGACTAGCGGGAGGGTGGGGCACAGATACGCAGTATTTT	CASRGLAGGWGTDTQYF
.	TRBD1	TRBV30	TRBJ1-1	TGTGCCTGTAATTACAGGGGTCGAGCGAACACTGAAGCTTTCTTT	CACNYRGRANTEAFF
.	.	TRBV5-1	TRBJ1-2	TGCGCCAGCAGCTTGGAGGTCAACAGTGGCTACACCTTC	CASSLEVNSGYTF
.	.	TRBV12-3/TRBV12-4	TRBJ1-4	TGTGCCAGCAGCCCTGCAGGTAGTGAAAAACTGTTTTTT	CASSPAGSEKLFF
.	TRBD1	TRBV10-2	TRBJ2-5	TGCGCCAGCAGTCCTTCGACAGGGGGCGTTGAGACCCAGTACTTC	CASSPSTGGVETQYF
.	.	TRBV15	TRBJ2-1	TGTGCCACCAGCAGGCTCCCCACCGCTGGACTCAGCTACTACAATGAGCAGTTCTTC	CATSRLPTAGLSYYNEQFF
.	.	TRBV7-2	TRBJ1-1	TGTGCCAGCAGCCTCAGAGGCGCGTACACTGAAGCTTTCTTT	CASSLRGAYTEAFF
.	.	TRBV6-2/TRBV6-3	TRBJ1-5	TGTGCCAGCAGTTACTCCGACGGGGATAGCAATCAGCCCCAGCATTTT	CASSYSDGDSNQPQHF
once	TRBD2	TRBV5-1	TRBJ2-7	TGCGCCAGCAGCTTGTGGGTGGCGGCTAGCGGCTCCTACGAGCAGTACTTC	CASSLWVAASGSYEQYF
.	TRBD1	TRBV28	TRBJ1-2	TGTGCCAGCCTAGAGGGACAGGGGTGGGGCTACACCTTC	CASLEGQGWGYTF
.	TRBD2	TRBV5-1	TRBJ2-1	TGCGCCAGCAGCCCTACCGGGACTATTTATGAGCAGTTCTTC	CASSPTGTIYEQFF
.	TRBD1	TRBV7-9	TRBJ2-2	TGTGCCAGCAGCCTTCCGGGACAGGGGGCGCCCGGGGAGCTGTTTTTT	CASSLPGQGAPGELFF
.	.	TRBV7-8	TRBJ1-1	TGTGCCAGCAGTCAGGGTATAAACACTGAAGCTTTCTTT	CASSQGINTEAFF
.	TRBD2	TRBV5-1	TRBJ2-2	TGCGCCAGCCGGACGGCGGGAGGGCCCGCGGGGCGGGAGCTGTTTTTT	CASRTAGGPAGRELFF
.	.	TRBV13	TRBJ1-3	TGTGCCAGCAGCCTTGGTCAACCGGGTCTACGGGGAAACACCATATATTTT	CASSLGQPGLRGNTIYF
.	TRBD1	TRBV5-1	TRBJ1-1	TGCGCCAGCAGCCCCGGACAGGGGGCGGCTGAAGCTTTCTTT	CASSPGQGAAEAFF
.	TRBD2	TRBV10-2	TRBJ2-7	TGCGCCAGCAGACCTAGCGGGAACTTCTACGAGCAGTACTTC	CASRPSGNFYEQYF
.	TRBD1	TRBV28	TRBJ1-5	TGTGCCAGCAGTTCCTGGGACAGCCTCGGGAATCAGCCCCAGCATTTT	CASSSWDSLGNQPQHF
few	.	TRBV3-1/TRBV3-2	TRBJ2-2	TGTGCCAGCAGCTACTCGGACTCGAAGGGGCTGTTTTTT	CASSYSDSKGLFF
.	.	TRBV2	TRBJ2-3	TGTGCCAGTAAAAGCGCGGTTATTACAGATACGCAGTATTTT	CASKSAVITDTQYF
.	TRBD2	TRBV5-1	TRBJ2-2	TGCGCCAGCAGAGGGCTAGCGGGAGGCACCGGGGAGCTGTTTTTT	CASRGLAGGTGELFF
once	.	TRBV5-1	TRBJ2-5	TGCGCCAGCGCAGAGGGAGGAGGTGGAGAGACCCAGTACTTC	CASAEGGGGETQYF
.	.	TRBV27	TRBJ2-3	TGTGCCAGCAGCCCCGGGAACCCGCCAGATACGCAGTATTTT	CASSPGNPPDTQYF
.	.	TRBV18	TRBJ2-7	TGTGCCAGCTCACCGATGTCCCACCCGACTTACGAGCAGTACTTC	CASSPMSHPTYEQYF
.	.	TRBV19	TRBJ1-2	TGTGCCAGTAGAAACAGGGAAGAGAGCCATGGCTACACCTTC	CASRNREESHGYTF
.	TRBD2	TRBV6-5	TRBJ2-1	TGTGCCAGCGAAGTAGGGACGCGGGGGGGAAATGAGCAGTTCTTC	CASEVGTRGGNEQFF
.	TRBD1	TRBV30	TRBJ2-3	TGTGCCTGGAGTGCTCCAGGGGGCTTATTAGATACGCAGTATTTT	CAWSAPGGLLDTQYF
.	TRBD2	TRBV28	TRBJ2-1	TGTGCCAGCAGTTTACCCTACCCCAACTCGCGGGGGATTTACAATGAGCAGTTCTTC	CASSLPYPNSRGIYNEQFF
once	TRBD1	TRBV30	TRBJ2-3	TGTGCCTGGGCAAGGACAGGGGGTCGAGATACGCAGTATTTT	CAWARTGGRDTQYF
.	.	TRBV4-1	TRBJ2-7	TGCGCCAGCAGCCAAGGGCAGGGCGCCTACGAGCAGTACTTC	CASSQGQGAYEQYF
.	TRBD1	TRBV28	TRBJ1-5	TGTGCCAGCAGTCCGACAGGGGGGGGTATACATAGCAATCAGCCCCAGCATTTT	CASSPTGGGIHSNQPQHF
.	.	TRBV24-1	TRBJ2-1	TGTGCCACCAGTGATCCGGGTCCAGGTTTGGGTAGCGGATTGTTGGGTGAGCAGTTCTTC	CATSDPGPGLGSGLLGEQFF
.	TRBD1	TRBV28	TRBJ1-1	TGTGCCAGCAATATACAGGGGGCGGGCACTGAAGCTTTCTTT	CASNIQGAGTEAFF
.	TRBD1	TRBV7-3	TRBJ2-1	TGTGCCAGCAGCTCTGGGACAGGACCCTACAATGAGCAGTTCTTC	CASSSGTGPYNEQFF
.	TRBD2	TRBV2	TRBJ2-1	TGTGCCGCCACCGGGACTAGGGTCCGCAATGAGCAGTTCTTC	CAATGTRVRNEQFF
.	.	TRBV30	TRBJ1-1	TGTGCCTGGAGTCCAATGGTGGGGAGTCACACTGAAGCTTTCTTT	CAWSPMVGSHTEAFF
.	TRBD1	TRBV2	TRBJ1-5	TGTGCCATCAATAAGGGGGCAGGGGGCGGCAATCAGCCCCAGCATTTT	CAINKGAGGGNQPQHF